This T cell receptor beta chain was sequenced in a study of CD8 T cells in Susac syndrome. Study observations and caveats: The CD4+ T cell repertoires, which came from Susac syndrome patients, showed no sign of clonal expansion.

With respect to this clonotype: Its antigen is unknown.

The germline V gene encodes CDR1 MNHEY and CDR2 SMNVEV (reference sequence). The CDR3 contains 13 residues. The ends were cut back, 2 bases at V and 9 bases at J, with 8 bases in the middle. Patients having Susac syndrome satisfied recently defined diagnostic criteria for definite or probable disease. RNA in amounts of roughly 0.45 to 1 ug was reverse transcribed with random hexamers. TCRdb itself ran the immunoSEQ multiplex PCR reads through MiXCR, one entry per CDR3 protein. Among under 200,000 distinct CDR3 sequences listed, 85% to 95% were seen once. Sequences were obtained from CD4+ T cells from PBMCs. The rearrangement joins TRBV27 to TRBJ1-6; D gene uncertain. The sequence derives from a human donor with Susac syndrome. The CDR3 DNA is TGTGCCAGCAGTTTAGGGTTTGGTTCACCCCTCCACTTT. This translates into CASSLGFGSPLHF.